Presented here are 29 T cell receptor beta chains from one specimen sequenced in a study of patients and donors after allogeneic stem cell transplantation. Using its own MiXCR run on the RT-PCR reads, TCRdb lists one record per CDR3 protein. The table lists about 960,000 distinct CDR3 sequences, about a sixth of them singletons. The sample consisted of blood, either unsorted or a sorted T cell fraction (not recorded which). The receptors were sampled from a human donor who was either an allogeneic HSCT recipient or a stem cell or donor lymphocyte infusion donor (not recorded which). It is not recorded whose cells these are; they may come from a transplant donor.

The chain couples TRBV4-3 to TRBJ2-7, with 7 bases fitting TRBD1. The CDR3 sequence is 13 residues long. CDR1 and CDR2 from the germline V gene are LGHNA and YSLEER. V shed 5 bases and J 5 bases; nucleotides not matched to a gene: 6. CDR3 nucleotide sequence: TGCGCCAGCAGCTATTTCACAGGGGACGAGCAGTACTTC. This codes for CASSYFTGDEQYF.

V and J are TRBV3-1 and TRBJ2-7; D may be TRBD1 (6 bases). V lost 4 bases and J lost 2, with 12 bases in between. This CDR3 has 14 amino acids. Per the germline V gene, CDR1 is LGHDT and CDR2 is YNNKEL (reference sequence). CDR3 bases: TGTGCCAGCAGCCCACCCGACAGGCCCTACGAGCAGTACTTC. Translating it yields CASSPPDRPYEQYF.

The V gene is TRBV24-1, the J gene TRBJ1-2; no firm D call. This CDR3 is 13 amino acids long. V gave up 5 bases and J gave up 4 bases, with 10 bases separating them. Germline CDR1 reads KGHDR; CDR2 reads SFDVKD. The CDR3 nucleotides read TGTGCCACCAGTGTGGCAGCGGGCTATGGCTACACCTTC. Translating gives CATSVAAGYGYTF.

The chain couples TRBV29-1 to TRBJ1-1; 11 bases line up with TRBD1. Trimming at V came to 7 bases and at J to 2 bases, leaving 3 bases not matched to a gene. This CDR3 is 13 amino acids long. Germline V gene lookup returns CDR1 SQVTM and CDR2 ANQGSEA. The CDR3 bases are TGCAGCGGCGGGACAGGGGGAAACACTGAAGCTTTCTTT. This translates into CSGGTGGNTEAFF.

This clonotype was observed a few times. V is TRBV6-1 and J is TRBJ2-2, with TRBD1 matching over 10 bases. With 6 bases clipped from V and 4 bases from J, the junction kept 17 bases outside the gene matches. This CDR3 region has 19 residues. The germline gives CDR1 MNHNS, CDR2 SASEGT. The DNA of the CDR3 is TGTGCCAGCAGATCCTGTCTCGGGACAGGGGTATTATGCACCGGGGAGCTGTTTTTT. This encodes CASRSCLGTGVLCTGELFF.

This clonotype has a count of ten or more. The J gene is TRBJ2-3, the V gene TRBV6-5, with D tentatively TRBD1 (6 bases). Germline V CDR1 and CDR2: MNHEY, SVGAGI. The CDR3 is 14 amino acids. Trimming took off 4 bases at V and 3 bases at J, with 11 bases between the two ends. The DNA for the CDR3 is TGTGCCAGCAGTTCGTCAGGGGCGACAGATACGCAGTATTTT. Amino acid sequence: CASSSSGATDTQYF.

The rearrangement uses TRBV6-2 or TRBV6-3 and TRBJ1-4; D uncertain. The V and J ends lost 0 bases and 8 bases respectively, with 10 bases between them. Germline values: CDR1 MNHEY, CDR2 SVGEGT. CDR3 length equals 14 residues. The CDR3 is CASSYSKIREKLFF. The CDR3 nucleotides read TGTGCCAGCAGTTACTCTAAGATCCGGGAAAAACTGTTTTTT.

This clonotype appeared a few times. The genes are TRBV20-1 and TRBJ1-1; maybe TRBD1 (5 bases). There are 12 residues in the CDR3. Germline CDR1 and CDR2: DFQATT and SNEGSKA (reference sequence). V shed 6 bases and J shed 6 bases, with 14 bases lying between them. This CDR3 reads CSARTGPSEAFF. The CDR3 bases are TGCAGTGCCCGCACAGGTCCGTCTGAAGCTTTCTTT.

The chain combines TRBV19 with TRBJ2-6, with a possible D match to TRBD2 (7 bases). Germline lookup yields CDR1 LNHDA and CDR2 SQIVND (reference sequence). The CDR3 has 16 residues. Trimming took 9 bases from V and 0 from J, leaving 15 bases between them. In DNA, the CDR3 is TGTGCCAGCCGGGGGGCGTTTGACTCTGGGGCCAACGTCCTGACTTTC. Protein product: CASRGAFDSGANVLTF.

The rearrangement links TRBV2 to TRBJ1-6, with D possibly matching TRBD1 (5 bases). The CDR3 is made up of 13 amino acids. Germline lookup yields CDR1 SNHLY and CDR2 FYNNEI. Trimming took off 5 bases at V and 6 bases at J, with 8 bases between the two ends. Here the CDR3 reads CASSTGTNSPLHF. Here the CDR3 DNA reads TGTGCCAGCAGTACCGGGACTAATTCACCCCTCCACTTT.

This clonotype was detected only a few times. The CDR3 DNA sequence: TGTGCCATCAGCATAACAGGGGAAGACTACAATGAGCAGTTCTTC. This encodes CAISITGEDYNEQFF. The chain combines TRBV10-3 with TRBJ2-1; TRBD1 matches at 7 bases. Germline CDR1 reads ENHRY; CDR2 reads SYGVKD. CDR3 size: 15 residues. The V and J ends lost 6 bases and 3 bases, in that order; junction bases with no gene match: 8.

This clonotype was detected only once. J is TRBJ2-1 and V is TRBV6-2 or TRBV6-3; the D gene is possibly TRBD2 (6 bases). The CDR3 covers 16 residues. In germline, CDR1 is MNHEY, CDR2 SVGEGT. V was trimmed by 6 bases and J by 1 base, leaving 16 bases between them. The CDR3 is CASSSLGGTSYNEQFF. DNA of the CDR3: TGTGCCAGCAGCAGCCTTGGGGGGACTTCCTACAATGAGCAGTTCTTC.

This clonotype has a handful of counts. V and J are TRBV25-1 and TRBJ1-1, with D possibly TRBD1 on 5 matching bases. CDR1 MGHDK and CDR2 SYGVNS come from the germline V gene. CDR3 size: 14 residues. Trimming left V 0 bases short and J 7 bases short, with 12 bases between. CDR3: CASSEYGAHIEAFF. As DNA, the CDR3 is TGTGCCAGCAGTGAATATGGGGCACACATTGAAGCTTTCTTT.

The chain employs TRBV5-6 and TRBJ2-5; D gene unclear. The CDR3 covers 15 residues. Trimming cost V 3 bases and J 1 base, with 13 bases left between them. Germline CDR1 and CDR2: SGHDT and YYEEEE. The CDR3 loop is CASSSLRPLQETQYF. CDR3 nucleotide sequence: TGTGCCAGCAGCTCTCTCCGACCGCTCCAAGAGACCCAGTACTTC. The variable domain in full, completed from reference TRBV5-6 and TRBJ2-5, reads DAGVTQSPTHLIKTRGQQVTLRCSPKSGHDTVSWYQQALGQGPQFIFQYYEEEERQRGNFPDRFSGHQFPNYSSELNVNALLLGDSALYLCASSSLRPLQETQYFGPGTRLLVL.

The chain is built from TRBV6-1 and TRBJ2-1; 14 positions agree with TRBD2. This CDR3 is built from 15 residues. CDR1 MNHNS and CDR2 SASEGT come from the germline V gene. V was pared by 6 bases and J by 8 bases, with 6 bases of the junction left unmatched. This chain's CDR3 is CASRGLAGVRDEQFF. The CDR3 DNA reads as TGTGCCAGCAGGGGACTAGCGGGGGTTCGGGATGAGCAGTTCTTC.

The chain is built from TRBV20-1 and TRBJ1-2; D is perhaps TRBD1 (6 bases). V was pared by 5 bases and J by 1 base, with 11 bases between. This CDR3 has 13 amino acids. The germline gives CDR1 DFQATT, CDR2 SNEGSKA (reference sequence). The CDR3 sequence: CSAARQDNYGYTF. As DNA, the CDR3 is TGCAGTGCTGCGAGACAGGATAACTATGGCTACACCTTC.

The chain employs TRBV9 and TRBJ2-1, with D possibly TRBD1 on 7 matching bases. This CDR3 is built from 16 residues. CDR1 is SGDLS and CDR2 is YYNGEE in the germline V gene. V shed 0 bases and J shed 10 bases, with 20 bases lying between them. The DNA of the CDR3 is TGTGCCAGCAGCGTAGTTTCGACAGGGAGGTTTCACGAGCAGTTCTTC. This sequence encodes CASSVVSTGRFHEQFF.

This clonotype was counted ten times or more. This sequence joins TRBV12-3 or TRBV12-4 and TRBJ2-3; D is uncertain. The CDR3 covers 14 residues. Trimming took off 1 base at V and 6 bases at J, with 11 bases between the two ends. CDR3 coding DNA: TGTGCCAGCAGTTTAGACACGCAGAAGGATACGCAGTATTTT. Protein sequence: CASSLDTQKDTQYF.

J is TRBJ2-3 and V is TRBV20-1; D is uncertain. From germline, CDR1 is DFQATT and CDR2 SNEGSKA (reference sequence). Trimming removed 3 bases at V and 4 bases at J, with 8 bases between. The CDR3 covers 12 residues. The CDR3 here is CSASLGPDTQYF. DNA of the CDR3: TGCAGTGCTAGTCTTGGACCAGATACGCAGTATTTT.

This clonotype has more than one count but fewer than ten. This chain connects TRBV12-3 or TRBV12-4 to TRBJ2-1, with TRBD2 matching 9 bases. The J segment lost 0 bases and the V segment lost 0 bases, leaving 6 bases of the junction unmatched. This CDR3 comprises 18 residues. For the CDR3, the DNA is TGTGCCAGCAGTTTAGCTCTAGCGGGGAGGAGCTCCTACAATGAGCAGTTCTTC. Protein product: CASSLALAGRSSYNEQFF.

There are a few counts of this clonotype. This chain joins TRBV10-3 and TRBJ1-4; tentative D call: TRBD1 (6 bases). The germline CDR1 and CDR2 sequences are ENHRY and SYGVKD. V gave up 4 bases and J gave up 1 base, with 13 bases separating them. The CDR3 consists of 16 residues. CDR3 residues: CAISAVQGRTNEKLFF. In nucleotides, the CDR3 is TGTGCCATCAGTGCCGTACAGGGACGAACTAATGAAAAACTGTTTTTT.

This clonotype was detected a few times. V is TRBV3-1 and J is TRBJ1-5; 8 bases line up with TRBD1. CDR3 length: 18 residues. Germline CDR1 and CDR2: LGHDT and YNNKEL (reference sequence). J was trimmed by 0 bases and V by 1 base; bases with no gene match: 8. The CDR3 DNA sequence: TGTGCCAGCAGCCAAGTGGGAGACAGGGGTTATAGCAATCAGCCCCAGCATTTT. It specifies CASSQVGDRGYSNQPQHF.

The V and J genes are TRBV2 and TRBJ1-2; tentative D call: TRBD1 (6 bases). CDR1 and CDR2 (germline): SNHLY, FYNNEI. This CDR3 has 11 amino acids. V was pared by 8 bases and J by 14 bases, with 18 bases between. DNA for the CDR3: TGTGCCAGCGGGGGCGAGGTCTTGAGGACCTTC. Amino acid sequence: CASGGEVLRTF.

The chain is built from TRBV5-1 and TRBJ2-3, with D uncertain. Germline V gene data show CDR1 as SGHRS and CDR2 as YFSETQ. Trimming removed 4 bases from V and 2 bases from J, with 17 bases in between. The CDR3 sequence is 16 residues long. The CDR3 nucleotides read TGCGCCAGCAGCCGGAGTCAGTCACGATACACAGATACGCAGTATTTT. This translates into CASSRSQSRYTDTQYF.

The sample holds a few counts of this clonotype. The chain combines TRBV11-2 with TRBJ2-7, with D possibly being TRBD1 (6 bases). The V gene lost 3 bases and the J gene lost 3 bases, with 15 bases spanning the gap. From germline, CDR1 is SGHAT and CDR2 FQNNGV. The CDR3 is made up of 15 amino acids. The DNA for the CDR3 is TGTGCCAGCAGCTTCGGTCAGGGGTGGTACTACGAGCAGTACTTC. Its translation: CASSFGQGWYYEQYF.

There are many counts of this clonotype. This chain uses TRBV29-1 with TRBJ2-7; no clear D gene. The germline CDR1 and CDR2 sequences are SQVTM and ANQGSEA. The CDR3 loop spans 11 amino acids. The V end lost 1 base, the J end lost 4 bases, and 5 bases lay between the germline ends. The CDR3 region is CSVEAGYEQYF. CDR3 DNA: TGCAGCGTTGAAGCAGGATACGAGCAGTACTTC.

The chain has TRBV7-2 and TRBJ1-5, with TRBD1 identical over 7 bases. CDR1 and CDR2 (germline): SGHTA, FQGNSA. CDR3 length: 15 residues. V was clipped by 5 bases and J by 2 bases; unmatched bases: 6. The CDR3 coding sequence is TGTGCCAGCAGCCTACAGGGGTCTGGCAATCAGCCCCAGCATTTT. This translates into CASSLQGSGNQPQHF.

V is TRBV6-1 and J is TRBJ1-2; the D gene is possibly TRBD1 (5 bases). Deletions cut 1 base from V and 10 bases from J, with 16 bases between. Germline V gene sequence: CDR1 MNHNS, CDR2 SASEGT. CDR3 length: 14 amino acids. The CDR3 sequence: CASSEGSAGTHYTF. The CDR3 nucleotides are TGTGCCAGCAGTGAAGGTTCCGCGGGGACCCACTACACCTTC.

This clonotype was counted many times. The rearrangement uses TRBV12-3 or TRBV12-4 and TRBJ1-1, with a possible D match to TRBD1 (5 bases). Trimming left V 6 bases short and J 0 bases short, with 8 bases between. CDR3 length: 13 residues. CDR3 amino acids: CASRRDLNTEAFF. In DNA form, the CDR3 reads TGTGCCAGCAGGCGGGACTTGAACACTGAAGCTTTCTTT.